This paragraph covers one TCR beta chain sequence. This record comes from a study of control samples from healthy donors and cancer patients. Sequenced by immunoSEQ multiplex PCR; TCRdb stores in-frame clones only, minus some. Of about 120,000 clones in the sample, approximately 94% were seen once. Germline V lookup: CDR1 MNHEY, CDR2 SVGEGT. The CDR3 length is 17 residues. Germline trimming cut 2 bases from V and 2 bases from J; bases unmatched to any gene: 8. The source of this sequence is a man in his fifties with head and neck cancer. This chain connects TRBV6-2 or TRBV6-3 to TRBJ2-5; 10 nucleotides line up with TRBD2. Sequenced sample: PBMCs. The CDR3 protein is CASSYGSLAGSQETQYF. The CDR3 region has the DNA TGTGCCAGCAGTTACGGGTCACTAGCGGGGTCACAAGAGACCCAGTACTTC.